This TCR beta chain was sequenced during a study of blood T cell repertoires in COVID-19 (dated by TCRdb to 2020 to 2021). Study-wide context: The collaborator samples originated in the United States, Italy and Spain and spanned the acute and convalescent phases of COVID-19. The prospective study material was composed of cDNA or gDNA derived from T cells, B-cell-depleted T cells, or PBMCs. Subjects who had been exposed to COVID-19, were actively infected with it, or had recovered from it provided the deeply sampled blood TCRbeta repertoires that made up the dataset. The repertoires were released in a freely available public database meant as a resource for research on the immune response to SARS-CoV-2. Samples came from the ongoing ImmuneRACE study (first 160 participants) plus 1,254 subjects from 6 global collaborators. Sample metadata almost always included a de-identified subject ID, COVID-19 status, age in years and sex. HLA class I and class II types, where available, came from metadata supplied by the sample provider rather than from assay-based typing.

Results the study describes overall, beyond this receptor: The amount of clinical and demographic metadata varied by source and participant and was provided uncurated.

Unmatched junction bases come to 13, with V trimmed by 0 bases and J by 5 bases. The germline V gene provides CDR1 SGHRS and CDR2 YFSETQ. The CDR3 goes from the cysteine to the phenylalanine over 17 residues. Only the CDR3 portion is preserved as DNA: 51 bases, with reading frame beginning at the first base. On this clone itself: Its antigen is currently not known. Base qualities are missing; no much larger clone stands one base away.

The immunoSEQ Assay, a bias-controlled multiplex PCR, was used to amplify TCRbeta CDR3 regions from genomic DNA. Regarding the original processing steps: The number of nucleated cells in each sample was estimated from the amplification of reference gene primers within the assay. To quantify the absolute abundance of each unique TCRbeta CDR3 rearrangement, sequence reads were collapsed and filtered. For each sample, productive Simpson clonality was calculated as the square root of Simpson's diversity index across productive rearrangements. The source is immuneACCESS, and TCRdb retained only in-frame sequences with V and J called. Part of the clones is not carried over; for the studies checked, unresolved V genes explain less than half of this, and the remainder is unexplained. The V and J calls and the clone size are those of that table, but D and trimming were determined from the DNA. Present in this sample are under 200,000 clones, approximately 84% of which were seen just once. The ten largest make up around 2.4% of the sample.

Whole blood was collected in K2EDTA tubes by collaborating institutions according to the institutions' own protocols. For TCRbeta analysis, collaborator samples were shipped as frozen whole blood, as isolated PBMCs, or as DNA extracted from either sample type. This receptor chain uses TRBV5-1 and TRBJ2-7; 8 of the junction bases match TRBD1. The source is a human donor with acute or convalescent COVID-19. The donor label of this sample is uncertain. Sequencing was done on a sample of peripheral blood. The DNA sequence is as follows: TGCGCCAGCAGCTTGGCGGCAGGGGGCATGTCAAGCCACGAGCAGTACTTC. Its translation reads: CASSLAAGGMSSHEQYF. The full variable domain, with segments outside the CDR3 supplied by the reference TRBV5-1 and TRBJ2-7 proteins, appears as KAGVTQTPRYLIKTRGQQVTLSCSPISGHRSVSWYQQTPGQGLQFLFEYFSETQRNKGNFPGRFSGRQFSNSRSEMNVSTLELGDSALYLCASSLAAGGMSSHEQYFGPGTRLTVT.